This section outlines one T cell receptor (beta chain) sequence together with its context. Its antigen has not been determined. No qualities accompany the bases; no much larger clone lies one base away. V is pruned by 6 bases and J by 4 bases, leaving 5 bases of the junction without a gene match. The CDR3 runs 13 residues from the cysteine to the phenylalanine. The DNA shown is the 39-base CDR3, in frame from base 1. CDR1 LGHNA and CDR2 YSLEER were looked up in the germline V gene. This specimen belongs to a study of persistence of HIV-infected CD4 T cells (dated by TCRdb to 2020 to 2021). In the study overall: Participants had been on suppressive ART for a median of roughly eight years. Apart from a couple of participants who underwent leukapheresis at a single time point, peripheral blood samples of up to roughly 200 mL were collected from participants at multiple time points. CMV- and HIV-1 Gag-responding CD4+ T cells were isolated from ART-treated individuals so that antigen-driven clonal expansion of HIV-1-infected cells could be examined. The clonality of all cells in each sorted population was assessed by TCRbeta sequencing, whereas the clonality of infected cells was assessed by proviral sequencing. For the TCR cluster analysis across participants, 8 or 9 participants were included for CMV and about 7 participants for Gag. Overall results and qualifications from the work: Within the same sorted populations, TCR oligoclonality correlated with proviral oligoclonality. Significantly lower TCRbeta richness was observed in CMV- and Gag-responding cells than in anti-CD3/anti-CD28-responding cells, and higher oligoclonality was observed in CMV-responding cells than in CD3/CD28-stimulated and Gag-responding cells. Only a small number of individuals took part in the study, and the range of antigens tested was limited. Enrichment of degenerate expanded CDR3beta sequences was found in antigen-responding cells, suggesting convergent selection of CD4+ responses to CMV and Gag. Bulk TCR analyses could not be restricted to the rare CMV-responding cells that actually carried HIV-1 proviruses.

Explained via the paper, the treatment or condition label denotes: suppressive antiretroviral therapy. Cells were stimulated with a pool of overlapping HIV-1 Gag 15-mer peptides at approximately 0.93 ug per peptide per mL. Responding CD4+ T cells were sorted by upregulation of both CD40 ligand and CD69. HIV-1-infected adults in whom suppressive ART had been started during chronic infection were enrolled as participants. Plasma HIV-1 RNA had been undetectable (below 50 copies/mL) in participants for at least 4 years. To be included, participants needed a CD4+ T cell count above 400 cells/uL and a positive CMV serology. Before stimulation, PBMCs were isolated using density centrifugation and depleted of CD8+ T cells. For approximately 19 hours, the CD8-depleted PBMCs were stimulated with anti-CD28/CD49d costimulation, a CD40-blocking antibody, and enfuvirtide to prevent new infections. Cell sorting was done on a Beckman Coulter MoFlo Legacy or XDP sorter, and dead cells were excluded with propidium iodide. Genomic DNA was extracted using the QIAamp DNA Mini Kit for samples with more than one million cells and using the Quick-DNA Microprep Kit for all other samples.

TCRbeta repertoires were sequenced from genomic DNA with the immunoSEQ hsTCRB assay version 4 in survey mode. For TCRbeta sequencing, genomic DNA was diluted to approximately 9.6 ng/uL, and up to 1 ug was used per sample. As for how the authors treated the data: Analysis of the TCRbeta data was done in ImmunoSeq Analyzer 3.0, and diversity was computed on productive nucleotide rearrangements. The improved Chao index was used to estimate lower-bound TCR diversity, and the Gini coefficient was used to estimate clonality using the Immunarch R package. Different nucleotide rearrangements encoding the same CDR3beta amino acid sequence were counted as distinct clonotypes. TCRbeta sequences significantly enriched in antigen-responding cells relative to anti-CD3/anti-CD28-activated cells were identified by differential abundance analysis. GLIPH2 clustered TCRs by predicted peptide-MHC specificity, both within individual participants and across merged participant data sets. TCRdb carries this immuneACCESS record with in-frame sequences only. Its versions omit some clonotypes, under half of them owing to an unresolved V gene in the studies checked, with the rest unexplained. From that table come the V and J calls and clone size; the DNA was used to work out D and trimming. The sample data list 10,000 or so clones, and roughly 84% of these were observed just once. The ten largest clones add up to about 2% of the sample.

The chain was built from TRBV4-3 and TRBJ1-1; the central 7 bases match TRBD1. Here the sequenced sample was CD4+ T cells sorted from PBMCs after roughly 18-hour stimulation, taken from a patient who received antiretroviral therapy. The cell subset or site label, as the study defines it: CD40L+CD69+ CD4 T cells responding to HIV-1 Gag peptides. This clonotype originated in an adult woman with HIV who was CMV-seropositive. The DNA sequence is TGCGCCAGCAGTTACGACAGGGCCACTGAAGCTTTCTTT. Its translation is CASSYDRATEAFF.